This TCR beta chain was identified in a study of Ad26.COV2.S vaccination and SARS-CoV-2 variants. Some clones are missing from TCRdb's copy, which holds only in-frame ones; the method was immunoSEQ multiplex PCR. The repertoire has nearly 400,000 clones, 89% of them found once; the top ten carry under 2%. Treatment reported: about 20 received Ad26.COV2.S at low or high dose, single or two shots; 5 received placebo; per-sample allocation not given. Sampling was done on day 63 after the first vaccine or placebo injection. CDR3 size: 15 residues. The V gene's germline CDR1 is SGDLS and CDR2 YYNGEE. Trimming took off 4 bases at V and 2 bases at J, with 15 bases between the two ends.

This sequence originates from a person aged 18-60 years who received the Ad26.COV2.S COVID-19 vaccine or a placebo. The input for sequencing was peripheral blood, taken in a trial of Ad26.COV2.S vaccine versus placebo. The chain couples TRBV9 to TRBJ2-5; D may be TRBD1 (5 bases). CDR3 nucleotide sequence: TGTGCCAGCAGCACAGACCTAGGGGCGCAAGAGACCCAGTACTTC. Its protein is CASSTDLGAQETQYF.